This entry lists 9 T cell receptor beta chains sequenced from one sample in a study of identical twins. One entry per CDR3 protein results from TCRdb running MiXCR on the 5' RACE reads. The table records 1.5 million to 2 million distinct CDR3 sequences, around 33% of them present only once. Sequenced: cord blood. The receptors originated from a newborn girl in good health.

The chain employs TRBV7-9 and TRBJ1-1, with D hard to call. Trimming pared 4 bases from V and 2 bases from J, leaving 14 bases between. This CDR3 is 15 amino acids long. The germline V gene has CDR1 SEHNR and CDR2 FQNEAQ (reference sequence). The chain's CDR3 is CASSSASTGNTEAFF. DNA of the CDR3: TGTGCCAGCAGCTCGGCTTCCACTGGAAACACTGAAGCTTTCTTT.

This chain links TRBV3-1 with TRBJ2-3, with D possibly matching TRBD2 (6 bases). The ends were cut back, 2 bases at V and 10 bases at J, with 13 bases in the middle. The CDR3 has 13 amino acids. The germline gives CDR1 LGHDT, CDR2 YNNKEL (reference sequence). CDR3 DNA sequence: TGTGCCAGCAGCCAACGACTAGGCCCTGCGCAGTATTTT. It yields the protein CASSQRLGPAQYF.

The chain couples TRBV27 to TRBJ1-1; no reliable D call. Germline V gene data show CDR1 as MNHEY and CDR2 as SMNVEV (reference sequence). This CDR3 comprises 10 residues. V lost 7 bases and J lost 4, with 4 bases in between. The CDR3 loop reads CASKGTEAFF. The CDR3 nucleotides are TGTGCCAGCAAAGGCACTGAAGCTTTCTTT.

CDR3 nucleotides: TGCAGCGTTGGATTGGGGGTTGAAGCTTTCTTT. Encoded protein: CSVGLGVEAFF. The chain joins TRBV29-1 to TRBJ1-1, with D perhaps matching TRBD1 (5 bases). In germline, CDR1 is SQVTM, CDR2 ANQGSEA. This CDR3 comprises 11 residues. Trimming left V 4 bases short and J 7 bases short, with 10 bases between.

Notes on this clonotype: A junction end diverges from the germline sequence, so it may reflect a read error. The chain couples TRBV6-1 to TRBJ1-6, with a possible D match to TRBD1 (6 bases). Germline assignment: CDR1 MNHNS and CDR2 SASEGT. The CDR3 extends over 15 amino acids. The chain's CDR3 is CASIGGSSYNSPPHF. The CDR3 nucleotides read TGTGCCTCGATAGGGGGGAGCTCCTATAATTCACCCCCCCACTTT.

J is TRBJ2-3 and V is TRBV27, with a possible D match to TRBD1 (6 bases). The CDR3 covers 15 residues. CDR1 MNHEY and CDR2 SMNVEV come from the germline V gene (reference sequence). V lost 2 bases and J 1 base, leaving 10 bases between the germline ends. CDR3 sequence: CASSLGQRRTDTQYF. The CDR3 nucleotides are TGTGCCAGCAGTTTAGGACAGAGACGCACAGATACGCAGTATTTT.

On this clonotype itself: One end of the junction is discordant with germline, which a read error may explain. The chain employs TRBV5-1 and TRBJ1-1, with D unresolved. Germline V gene lookup returns CDR1 SGHRS and CDR2 YFSETQ. This CDR3 has 14 residues. Written as DNA, the CDR3 is TGCGCCAGCAGCTTGGAGACACGTGCCGTTGAAGTTTTCTTT. This encodes CASSLETRAVEVFF.

The rearrangement links TRBV5-1 to TRBJ1-2; no reliable D call. Germline V CDR1 and CDR2: SGHRS, YFSETQ. With 4 bases removed from V and 6 bases from J, the gap between germline ends came to 10 bases. This CDR3 is 12 amino acids long. The CDR3 region is CASSQSSNGYTF. The CDR3 DNA sequence: TGCGCCAGCAGCCAATCTTCCAATGGCTACACCTTC.

This clonotype was seen many times. The V call is TRBV5-1, the J call TRBJ2-7, with 9 positions matching TRBD2. The CDR3 extends over 16 amino acids. V dropped 4 bases and J dropped 0; count of bases not matched to a gene: 8. Germline V lookup: CDR1 SGHRS, CDR2 YFSETQ. The CDR3 coding sequence is TGCGCCAGCAGCCCACAGACTAGCGGATACTCCTACGAGCAGTACTTC. Translating it yields CASSPQTSGYSYEQYF.